The 21 T cell receptor beta chains reported below all come from one sample, sequenced in a study of blood T cells in healthy people across ages. Then a second PCR, running about 7 to 11 cycles, was carried out with a sample-barcoded 5' primer and a J-beta primer mix. MiXCR was run by TCRdb on the 5' RACE reads, yielding one entry per CDR3 protein. The sample shows about a million distinct CDR3 sequences, approximately 38% of them seen only once. The sequenced sample consisted of blood. The source is a man between 18 and 29 years old in good health.

In regard to this clonotype: At one end, the junction sequence differs from germline, possibly due to a read error. The V call is TRBV6-1, the J call TRBJ1-2; D may be TRBD1 (5 bases). In germline, CDR1 is MNHNS, CDR2 SASEGT. The CDR3 extends over 15 amino acids. The CDR3 bases are TGTACCAGCAACCAGGACCACCGGGGGAACTATGGCTACACCTTC. Protein sequence: CTSNQDHRGNYGYTF.

This clonotype was counted a few times. The chain uses TRBV20-1 and TRBJ1-1, with TRBD1 as a possible D gene (5 bases). The CDR3 is 12 residues long. The ends were cut back, 5 bases at V and 11 bases at J, with 18 bases in the middle. Germline loops: CDR1 DFQATT, CDR2 SNEGSKA (reference sequence). CDR3 nucleotide sequence: TGCAGTGCTGCCCGGGCCTCCTGGGGGGCTTTCTTT. This sequence encodes CSAARASWGAFF.

Only a few counts were recorded for this clonotype. V usage is TRBV7-2 and J usage is TRBJ2-4; tentatively, D is TRBD2 (5 bases). Germline V gene data show CDR1 as SGHTA and CDR2 as FQGNSA. CDR3 size: 17 residues. The V end lost 2 bases, the J end lost 1 base, and 15 bases lay between the germline ends. The CDR3 region has the DNA TGTGCCAGCAGCTTATTAAGCGGCGGTGTCGCCAAAAACATTCAGTACTTC. Residues: CASSLLSGGVAKNIQYF.

This clonotype was detected only a few times. This rearrangement joins TRBV20-1 to TRBJ1-2; D is unresolved. Trimming removed 5 bases at V and 4 bases at J, with 11 bases between. The germline V gene has CDR1 DFQATT and CDR2 SNEGSKA (reference sequence). This CDR3 region has 12 residues. The chain's CDR3 is CSAPGEPYGYTF. DNA for the CDR3: TGCAGTGCTCCCGGAGAGCCCTATGGCTACACCTTC.

The chain carries TRBV6-8 and TRBJ1-1; no clear D. V was clipped by 6 bases and J by 4 bases, with 12 bases between them. The CDR3 spans 13 residues. Per the germline V gene, CDR1 is MNHGY and CDR2 is SAAAGT. The CDR3 is CASSPGESTEAFF. CDR3 bases: TGTGCCAGCAGCCCGGGTGAGAGCACTGAAGCTTTCTTT.

The chain couples TRBV6-1 to TRBJ2-5; D is uncertain. There are 14 residues in the CDR3. V was trimmed by 3 bases and J by 1 base, leaving 9 bases between them. Per the germline V gene, CDR1 is MNHNS and CDR2 is SASEGT. The CDR3 is CASSENRFQETQYF. The CDR3 region has the DNA TGTGCCAGCAGTGAGAATCGGTTCCAAGAGACCCAGTACTTC.

The V call is TRBV30, the J call TRBJ2-5, with 12 bases fitting TRBD2. CDR1 and CDR2 from the germline V gene are GTSNPN and SVGIG (reference sequence). The CDR3 spans 17 residues. Germline trimming cut 2 bases from V and 0 bases from J; bases unmatched to any gene: 7. For the CDR3, the DNA is TGTGCCTGGAGTACGACTAGCGGGGGACCGTACCAAGAGACCCAGTACTTC. Translated: CAWSTTSGGPYQETQYF.

This clonotype showed up many times. V gene TRBV20-1 combines with J gene TRBJ1-2, with D unresolved. The CDR3 totals 13 residues. Germline CDR1 is DFQATT and CDR2 is SNEGSKA (reference sequence). Trimming left V 0 bases short and J 1 base short, with 6 bases between. The CDR3 sequence: CSAREQSNYGYTF. The CDR3 DNA reads as TGCAGTGCTAGAGAGCAGAGTAACTATGGCTACACCTTC.

V gene TRBV7-8 combines with J gene TRBJ1-2; D unclear. V was pared by 1 base and J by 0 bases, with 15 bases between. The CDR3 extends over 17 amino acids. The germline V gene encodes CDR1 SGHVS and CDR2 FQNEAQ. In DNA, the CDR3 is TGTGCCAGCAGCTTAGTTGTGGCAGTCCGTGCTAACTATGGCTACACCTTC. This sequence encodes CASSLVVAVRANYGYTF.

This clonotype was observed a handful of times. This rearrangement joins TRBV20-1 to TRBJ1-1; possible D gene TRBD1, 5 bases. In germline, CDR1 is DFQATT, CDR2 SNEGSKA (reference sequence). V was pared by 5 bases and J by 3 bases, with 13 bases between. The CDR3 contains 13 residues. CDR3 in amino acids: CSAVGRPDTEAFF. The CDR3 DNA is TGCAGTGCTGTGGGACGGCCGGACACTGAAGCTTTCTTT.

This clonotype appeared a few times. The chain employs TRBV6-2 or TRBV6-3 and TRBJ2-5, with D unclear. V was clipped by 2 bases and J by 1 base, with 8 bases between them. The CDR3 sequence is 14 residues long. Germline lookup yields CDR1 MNHEY and CDR2 SVGEGT. CDR3 DNA: TGTGCCAGCAGTTACAACAGACGCCAAGAGACCCAGTACTTC. Translated, it gives CASSYNRRQETQYF.

The chain employs TRBV7-3 and TRBJ2-2, with 7 bases matching TRBD1. The CDR3 extends over 16 amino acids. The germline V gene encodes CDR1 SGHTA and CDR2 FQGTGA. The V segment lost 0 bases and the J segment 0 bases; nucleotides outside the gene matches: 1. The CDR3 sequence: CASSLTGGPNTGELFF. CDR3 sequence (DNA): TGTGCCAGCAGCTTAACAGGGGGCCCGAACACCGGGGAGCTGTTTTTT.

This clonotype has just a few counts. The chain joins TRBV12-3 or TRBV12-4 to TRBJ2-2; no clear D gene. The V gene lost 5 bases and the J gene lost 3 bases, with 10 bases spanning the gap. CDR3 size: 14 residues. DNA for the CDR3: TGTGCCAGCAGTGTCCGACTGGACACCGGGGAGCTGTTTTTT. It is translated as CASSVRLDTGELFF.

The CDR3 reads CASSHLGDRALDPNYGYTF. CDR3 sequence (DNA): TGCGCCAGCAGCCACCTTGGGGACAGGGCGTTAGATCCTAACTATGGCTACACCTTC. The chain carries TRBV4-3 and TRBJ1-2, with 9 bases lining up with TRBD1. The V and J ends lost 3 bases and 0 bases, in that order; junction bases with no gene match: 14. The CDR3 consists of 19 residues. The V gene's germline CDR1 is LGHNA and CDR2 YSLEER.

The V gene is TRBV20-1, the J gene TRBJ1-2; D not resolved. The CDR3 runs to 13 residues. The germline V gene has CDR1 DFQATT and CDR2 SNEGSKA (reference sequence). V was cut by 1 base and J by 5 bases, with 11 bases left in between. For the CDR3, the DNA is TGCAGTGCTAGAGCCCCAATTGGGTATGGCTACACCTTC. Its protein product is CSARAPIGYGYTF.

The chain couples TRBV28 to TRBJ2-5, with TRBD1 as a possible D gene (6 bases). The CDR3 extends over 17 amino acids. Between the trimmed V and J ends, which lost 2 bases and 11 bases, there was a span of 27 bases. The germline V gene encodes CDR1 MDHEN and CDR2 SYDVKM. In DNA, the CDR3 is TGTGCCAGCAGTTTAACCAGGGGTGAGGTGTCCTACAATGAGCAGTACTTC. It encodes CASSLTRGEVSYNEQYF.

This chain joins TRBV6-2 or TRBV6-3 and TRBJ2-7; a possible D gene is TRBD1 (5 bases). V lost 0 bases and J lost 3, with 9 bases in between. Germline V lookup: CDR1 MNHEY, CDR2 SVGEGT. This CDR3 region has 14 residues. The CDR3 DNA is TGTGCCAGCAGTTACTCGCAGGGCATCTACGAGCAGTACTTC. This codes for CASSYSQGIYEQYF.

This sequence joins TRBV5-1 and TRBJ1-4; 11 positions agree with TRBD1. Germline CDR1 is SGHRS and CDR2 is YFSETQ. With 0 bases clipped from V and 2 bases from J, the junction kept 0 bases outside the gene matches. This CDR3 has 16 residues. CDR3 DNA sequence: TGCGCCAGCAGCTTGGGGGACAGGGGGACTAATGAAAAACTGTTTTTT. Amino acids: CASSLGDRGTNEKLFF.

This clonotype was seen more than once but under ten times. J is TRBJ2-1 and V is TRBV24-1; 7 bases map to TRBD1. The CDR3 is 15 residues long. CDR1 and CDR2 from the germline V gene are KGHDR and SFDVKD. V lost 3 bases and J lost 10; bases outside the gene matches: 11. The CDR3 DNA follows: TGTGCCACCAGTGATCCGGGGACAGTCAGGAAAGAGCAGTTCTTC. Its translation is CATSDPGTVRKEQFF.

V and J are TRBV12-3 or TRBV12-4 and TRBJ2-1; D not certain. With 5 bases removed from V and 12 bases from J, the gap between germline ends came to 8 bases. The CDR3 covers 10 residues. The CDR3 DNA reads TGTGCCAGCAGTGGATCTCGGCAGTTCTTC. It encodes CASSGSRQFF.

J is TRBJ2-1 and V is TRBV2; D is unclear. Looked up from germline, CDR1 is SNHLY and CDR2 is FYNNEI. V was clipped by 5 bases and J by 15 bases, with 14 bases between them. This CDR3 contains 11 residues. CDR3 in amino acids: CASSQRLSGFF. The CDR3 nucleotides read TGTGCCAGCAGTCAAAGGTTGAGTGGGTTCTTC.